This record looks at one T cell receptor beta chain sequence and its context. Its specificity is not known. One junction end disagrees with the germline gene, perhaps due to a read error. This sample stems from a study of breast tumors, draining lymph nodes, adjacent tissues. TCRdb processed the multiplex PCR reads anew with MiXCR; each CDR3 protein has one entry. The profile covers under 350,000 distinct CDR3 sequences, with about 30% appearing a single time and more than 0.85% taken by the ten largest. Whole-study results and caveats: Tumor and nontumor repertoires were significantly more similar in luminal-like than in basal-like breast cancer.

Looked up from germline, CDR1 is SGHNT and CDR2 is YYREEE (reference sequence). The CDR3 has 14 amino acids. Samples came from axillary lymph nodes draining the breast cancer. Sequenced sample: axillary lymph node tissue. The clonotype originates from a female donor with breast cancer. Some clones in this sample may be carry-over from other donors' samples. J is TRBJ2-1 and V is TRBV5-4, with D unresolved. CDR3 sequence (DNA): TGTGCCGGCAGCTTAGTCGGTCCCTACAATGAGCAGTTCTTC. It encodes CAGSLVGPYNEQFF.